This T cell receptor beta chain was identified in a study of Graves' ophthalmopathy and Graves' hyperthyroidism. Study findings and constraints: Among thyroid clonotypes expanded above 0.001 frequency, most also appeared in blood.

This clonotype appeared many times. Its matching antigen is unknown. The V gene's germline CDR1 is MGHRA and CDR2 YSYEKL. This CDR3 is 18 amino acids long. With 4 bases clipped from V and 1 base from J, the junction kept 11 bases outside the gene matches. RNA served as the template for amplifying TCR beta CDR3 regions. The authors performed first-round RT-PCR with HTBI primers and then a second-round multiplex PCR. TCRdb reanalysed the multiplex PCR reads using MiXCR and keeps one entry per CDR3 protein. The sample has 300,000 to 400,000 distinct CDR3 sequences, about a sixth seen once. For donors with ophthalmopathy, the disease showed moderate-to-severe activity, reached CAS ≥3 and NOSPECS ≥4, and had lasted under 3 months. Pregnancy or lactation, uncontrolled infections and other autoimmune diseases were grounds for excluding patients.

The receptor was isolated from an adult man with Graves' ophthalmopathy. The chain couples TRBV4-1 to TRBJ2-2; 8 bases align to TRBD2. The specimen sequenced was peripheral blood. CDR3 amino acids: CASSPPGAGTRNTGELFF. CDR3 in DNA: TGCGCCAGCAGCCCCCCGGGGGCCGGGACTAGGAACACCGGGGAGCTGTTTTTT.